The T cell receptor beta chain described here comes from a study of CD8+CD57+ T cells in acquired aplastic anemia. This clonotype was seen a few times. The use of genomic DNA as template underpinned the TCR beta VDJ and CDR3 profiling. TCRdb redid the calling of the reads with MiXCR, one entry per CDR3 protein. This sample has approximately 270,000 distinct CDR3 sequences, with around 60% found just once. The germline V gene has CDR1 ENHRY and CDR2 SYGVKD. The CDR3 length is 12 residues. V was pared by 7 bases and J by 4 bases, with 10 bases between. The receptor was derived from a human donor with severe aplastic anemia or a healthy control (not recorded which). The sequencing sample was made of sorted CD4+, CD8+, or CD8+CD57+ T cells (not recorded which) from PBMCs. The chain joins TRBV10-3 to TRBJ1-2, with D unresolved. CDR3 in DNA: TGTGCCATCAAGAAGGGCTCCTATGGCTACACCTTC. It translates to CAIKKGSYGYTF.